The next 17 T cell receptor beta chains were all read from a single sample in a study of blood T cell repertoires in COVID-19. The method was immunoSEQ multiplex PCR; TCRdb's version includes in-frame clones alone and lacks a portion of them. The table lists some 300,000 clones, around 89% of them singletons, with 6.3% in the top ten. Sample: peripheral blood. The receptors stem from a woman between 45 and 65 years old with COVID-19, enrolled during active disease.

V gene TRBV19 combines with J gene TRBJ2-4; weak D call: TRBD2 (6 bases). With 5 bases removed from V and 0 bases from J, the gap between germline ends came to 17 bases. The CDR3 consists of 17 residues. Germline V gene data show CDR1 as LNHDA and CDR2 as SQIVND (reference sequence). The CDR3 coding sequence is TGTGCCAGTAGTCTCGTGGACTACAACCTAGCCAAAAACATTCAGTACTTC. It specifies CASSLVDYNLAKNIQYF.

CDR3 sequence reads: CASSVEDRGRGNEQFF. The CDR3, as DNA: TGTGCCAGTAGTGTGGAGGACAGGGGGCGCGGTAATGAGCAGTTCTTC. The chain carries TRBV19 and TRBJ2-1; 11 nucleotides match TRBD1. The J segment lost 7 bases and the V segment lost 5 bases, leaving 10 bases of the junction unmatched. CDR1 is LNHDA and CDR2 is SQIVND in the germline V gene (reference sequence). CDR3 length: 16 residues. Full variable domain (remainder filled in from reference TRBV19 and TRBJ2-1): DGGITQSPKYLFRKEGQNVTLSCEQNLNHDAMYWYRQDPGQGLRLIYYSQIVNDFQKGDIAEGYSVSREKKESFPLTVTSAQKNPTAFYLCASSVEDRGRGNEQFFGPGTRLTVL.

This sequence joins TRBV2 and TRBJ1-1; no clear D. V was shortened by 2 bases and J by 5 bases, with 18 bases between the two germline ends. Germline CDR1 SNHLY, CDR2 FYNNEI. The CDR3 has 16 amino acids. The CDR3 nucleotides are TGTGCCAGCAGTGAATCCCCGGGGTTTAGGGTTACTGAAGCTTTCTTT. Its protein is CASSESPGFRVTEAFF. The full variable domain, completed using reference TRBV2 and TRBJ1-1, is EPEVTQTPSHQVTQMGQEVILRCVPISNHLYFYWYRQILGQKVEFLVSFYNNEISEKSEIFDDQFSVERPDGSNFTLKIRSTKLEDSAMYFCASSESPGFRVTEAFFGQGTRLTVV.

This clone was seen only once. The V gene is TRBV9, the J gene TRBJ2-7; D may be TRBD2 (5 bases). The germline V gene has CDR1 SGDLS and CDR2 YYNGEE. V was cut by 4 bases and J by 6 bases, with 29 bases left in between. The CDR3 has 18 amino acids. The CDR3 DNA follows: TGTGCCAGCAGCCCCGACGGGGTCCAACCCCCGGTTCTCTCCGAGCAGTACTTC. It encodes CASSPDGVQPPVLSEQYF.

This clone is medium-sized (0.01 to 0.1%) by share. The CDR3 DNA sequence: TGCGCCAGCAGTGAGTGGGGACAGGGCACCGGGGAGCTGTTTTTT. Translation: CASSEWGQGTGELFF. The chain joins TRBV10-1 to TRBJ2-2; 9 nucleotides agree with TRBD1. Per germline, CDR1 WNHNN and CDR2 SYGVQD (reference sequence). V trimming: 1 base; J trimming: 4 bases; junction bases outside the gene matches: 1. The CDR3 sequence is 15 residues long.

The CDR3 region is CASSKGGTGAVEAFF. The CDR3 bases are TGTGCCAGCAGTAAAGGGGGGACAGGGGCGGTTGAAGCTTTCTTT. The rearrangement links TRBV7-2 to TRBJ1-1; TRBD1 matches at 10 bases. The CDR3 has 15 residues. J was trimmed by 7 bases and V by 6 bases; bases with no gene match: 11. CDR1 and CDR2 from the germline V gene are SGHTA and FQGNSA.

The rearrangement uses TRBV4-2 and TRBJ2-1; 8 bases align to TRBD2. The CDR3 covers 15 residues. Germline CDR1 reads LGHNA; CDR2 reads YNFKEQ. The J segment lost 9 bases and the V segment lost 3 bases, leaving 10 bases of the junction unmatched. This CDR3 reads CASSQKGLGSGEQFF. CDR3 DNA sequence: TGTGCCAGCAGCCAGAAGGGACTAGGATCTGGTGAGCAGTTCTTC.

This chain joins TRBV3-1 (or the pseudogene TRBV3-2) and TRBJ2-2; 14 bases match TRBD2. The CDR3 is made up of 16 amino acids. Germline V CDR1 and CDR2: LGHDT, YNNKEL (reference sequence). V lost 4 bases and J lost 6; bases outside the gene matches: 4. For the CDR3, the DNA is TGTGCCAGCAGCCCCCTGGGACTAGCGGGAGCCGGGGAGCTGTTTTTT. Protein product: CASSPLGLAGAGELFF.

CDR3 coding DNA: TGTGCCAGCAGTTTTTCCAGGCTGAACACCGGGGAGCTGTTTTTT. This translates into CASSFSRLNTGELFF. The J gene is TRBJ2-2, the V gene TRBV27; D call uncertain. The germline V and J ends were trimmed by 3 bases and 1 base, with 9 bases remaining between them. The germline CDR1 and CDR2 sequences are MNHEY and SMNVEV (reference sequence). The CDR3 length is 15 residues.

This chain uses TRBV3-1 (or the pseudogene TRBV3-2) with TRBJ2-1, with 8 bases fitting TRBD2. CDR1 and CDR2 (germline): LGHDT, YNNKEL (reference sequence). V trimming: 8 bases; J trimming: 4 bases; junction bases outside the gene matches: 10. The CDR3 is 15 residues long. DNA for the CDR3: TGTGCCAGCGAGAACAGCGGGAGTGGGTACAATGAGCAGTTCTTC. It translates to CASENSGSGYNEQFF.

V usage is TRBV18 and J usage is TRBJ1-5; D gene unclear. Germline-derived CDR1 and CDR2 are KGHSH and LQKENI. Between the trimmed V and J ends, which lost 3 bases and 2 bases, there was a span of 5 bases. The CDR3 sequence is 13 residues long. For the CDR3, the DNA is TGTGCCAGCTCACCTATCCGCAATCAGCCCCAGCATTTT. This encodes CASSPIRNQPQHF.

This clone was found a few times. CDR3 residues: CASSEWGEVRQPQHF. The CDR3 DNA sequence: TGTGCCAGCAGTGAATGGGGGGAAGTACGGCAGCCCCAGCATTTT. The V and J genes are TRBV2 and TRBJ1-5; weak D call: TRBD1 (5 bases). There are 15 residues in the CDR3. From germline, CDR1 is SNHLY and CDR2 FYNNEI. Trimming pared 2 bases from V and 7 bases from J, leaving 15 bases between.

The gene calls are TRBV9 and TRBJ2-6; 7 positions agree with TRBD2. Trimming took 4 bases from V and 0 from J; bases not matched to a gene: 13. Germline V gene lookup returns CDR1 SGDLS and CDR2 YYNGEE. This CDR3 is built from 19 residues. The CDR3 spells CASSSPWASGSSGANVLTF. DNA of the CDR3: TGTGCCAGCAGCTCCCCCTGGGCTAGCGGAAGCTCTGGGGCCAACGTCCTGACTTTC.

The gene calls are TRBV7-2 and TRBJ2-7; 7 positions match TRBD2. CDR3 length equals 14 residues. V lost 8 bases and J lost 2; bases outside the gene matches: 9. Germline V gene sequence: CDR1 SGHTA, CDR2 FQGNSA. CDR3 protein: CASGGSGSTYEQYF. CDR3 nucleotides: TGTGCCAGCGGCGGTAGCGGGTCAACCTACGAGCAGTACTTC.

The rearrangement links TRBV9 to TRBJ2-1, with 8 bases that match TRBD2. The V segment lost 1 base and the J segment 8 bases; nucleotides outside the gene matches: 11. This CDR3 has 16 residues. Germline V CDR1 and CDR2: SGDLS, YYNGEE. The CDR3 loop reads CASSVRTSLPRDEQFF. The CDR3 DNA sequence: TGTGCCAGCAGCGTACGGACTAGCCTCCCTAGGGATGAGCAGTTCTTC.

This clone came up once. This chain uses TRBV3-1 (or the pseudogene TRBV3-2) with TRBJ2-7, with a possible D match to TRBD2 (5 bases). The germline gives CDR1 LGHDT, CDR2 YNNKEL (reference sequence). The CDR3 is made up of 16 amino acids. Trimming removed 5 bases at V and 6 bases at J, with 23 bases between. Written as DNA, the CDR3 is TGTGCCAGCAGCTCAAAGAGGGTAGCCGGGCGCGCCGAGCAGTACTTC. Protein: CASSSKRVAGRAEQYF.

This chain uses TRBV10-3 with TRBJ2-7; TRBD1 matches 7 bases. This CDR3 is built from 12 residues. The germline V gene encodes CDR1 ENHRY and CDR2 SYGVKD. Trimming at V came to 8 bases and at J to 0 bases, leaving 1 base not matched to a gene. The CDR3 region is CAIGDSSYEQYF. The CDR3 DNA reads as TGTGCCATCGGGGACAGCTCCTACGAGCAGTACTTC.